The present TCR beta chain was sequenced within a study of prognosis after radiotherapy for stage I lung cancer. Study-wide context: Several of the patients had squamous cell carcinoma tumors, while about a dozen had adenocarcinoma tumors. The study, taken as a whole, reports: Patients who developed distant metastases had lower Shannon entropy after stereotactic body radiation therapy. Any tumor specificity that the expanded TCR clones may have had was not determined.

Two-round multiplex PCR amplified TCR beta CDR3 from genomic DNA. It was primers specific to each TRBV and TRBJ gene that first-round PCR used. TCRdb called the multiplex PCR reads again in MiXCR, with one record for every CDR3 protein. Of about 35,000 distinct CDR3 sequences in the sample, about 34% were seen once. Each of the patients had no lymph node involvement on CT and PET/CT and no prior chemotherapy, radiotherapy or other malignancies. The V gene's germline CDR1 is LGHDT and CDR2 YNNKEL (reference sequence). The V end was cut by 1 base, the J end by 2 bases, with 17 bases between. The CDR3 sequence is 17 residues long. Turning to this clonotype: As yet, its antigen is unknown.

The receptor comes from a donor older than 45 with non-small cell lung cancer. V gene TRBV3-1 combines with J gene TRBJ1-2; no clear D gene. The sample here was PBMCs, taken before or after stereotactic body radiation therapy (not recorded which). The chain's CDR3 is CASSQGEYRQVNYGYTF. DNA of the CDR3: TGTGCCAGCAGCCAAGGGGAGTATAGGCAGGTCAACTATGGCTACACCTTC.